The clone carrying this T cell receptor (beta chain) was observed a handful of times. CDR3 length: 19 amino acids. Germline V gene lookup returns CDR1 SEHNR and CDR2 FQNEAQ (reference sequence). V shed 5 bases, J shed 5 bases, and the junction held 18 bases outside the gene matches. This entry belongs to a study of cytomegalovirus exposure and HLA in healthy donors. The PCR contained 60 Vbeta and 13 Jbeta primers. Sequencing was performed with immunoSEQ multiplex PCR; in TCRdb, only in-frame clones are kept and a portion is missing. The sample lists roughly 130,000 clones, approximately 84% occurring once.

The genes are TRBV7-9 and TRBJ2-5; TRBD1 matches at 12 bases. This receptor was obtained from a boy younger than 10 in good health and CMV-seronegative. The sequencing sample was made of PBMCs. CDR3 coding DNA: TGTGCCAGCAGCGACCGGGACAGGGGGCGGGGGGATGGAGTTGAGACCCAGTACTTC. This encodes CASSDRDRGRGDGVETQYF.